This T cell receptor (beta chain) is from a study of blood T cells in healthy people across ages. Remarks on this clonotype: Antigen: not known.

The germline gives CDR1 MNHNY, CDR2 SVGAGI (reference sequence). This CDR3 has 14 amino acids. Trimming cost V 5 bases and J 5 bases, with 13 bases left between them. A second about 7 to 12 cycle PCR used barcoded and J-beta primers. Sequencing yielded, for each sample, at least 3 million paired-end reads carrying CDR3. Each CDR3 protein is one row after TCRdb ran MiXCR on the 5' RACE reads. The data contain 1.5 million or so distinct CDR3 sequences, 42% of them seen just once; the ten biggest clones take up about 4%. Study-level results: Higher diversity, along with more naive CD4+ cells, distinguished long-lived donors from aged donors.

The chain combines TRBV6-6 with TRBJ1-5; D gene uncertain. The receptor was isolated from a woman aged 18 to 35 in good health. Sequences were obtained from blood. CDR3 bases: TGTGCCAGCAGTACCTTCCAAAGGGATCAGCCCCAGCATTTT. Translation: CASSTFQRDQPQHF.